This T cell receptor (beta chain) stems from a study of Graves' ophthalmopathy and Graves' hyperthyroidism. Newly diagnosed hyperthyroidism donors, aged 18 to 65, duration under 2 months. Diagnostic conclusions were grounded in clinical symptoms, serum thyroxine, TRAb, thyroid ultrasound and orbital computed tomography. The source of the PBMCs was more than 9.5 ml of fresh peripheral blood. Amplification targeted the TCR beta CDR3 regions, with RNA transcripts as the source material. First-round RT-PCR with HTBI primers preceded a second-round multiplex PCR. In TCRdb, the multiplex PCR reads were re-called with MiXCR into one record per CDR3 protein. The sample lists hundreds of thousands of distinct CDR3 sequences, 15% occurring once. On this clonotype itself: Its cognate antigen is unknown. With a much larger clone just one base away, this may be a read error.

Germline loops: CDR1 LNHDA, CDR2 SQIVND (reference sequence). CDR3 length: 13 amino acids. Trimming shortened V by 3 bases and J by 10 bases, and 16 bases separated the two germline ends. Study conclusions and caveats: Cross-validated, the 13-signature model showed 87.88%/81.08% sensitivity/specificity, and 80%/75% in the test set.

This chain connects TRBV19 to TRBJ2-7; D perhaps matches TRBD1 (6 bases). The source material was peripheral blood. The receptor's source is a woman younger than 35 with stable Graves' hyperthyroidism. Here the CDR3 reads CASSIPDSSEQYF. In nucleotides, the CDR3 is TGTGCCAGTAGTATTCCGGACAGTTCCGAACAGTACTTC.